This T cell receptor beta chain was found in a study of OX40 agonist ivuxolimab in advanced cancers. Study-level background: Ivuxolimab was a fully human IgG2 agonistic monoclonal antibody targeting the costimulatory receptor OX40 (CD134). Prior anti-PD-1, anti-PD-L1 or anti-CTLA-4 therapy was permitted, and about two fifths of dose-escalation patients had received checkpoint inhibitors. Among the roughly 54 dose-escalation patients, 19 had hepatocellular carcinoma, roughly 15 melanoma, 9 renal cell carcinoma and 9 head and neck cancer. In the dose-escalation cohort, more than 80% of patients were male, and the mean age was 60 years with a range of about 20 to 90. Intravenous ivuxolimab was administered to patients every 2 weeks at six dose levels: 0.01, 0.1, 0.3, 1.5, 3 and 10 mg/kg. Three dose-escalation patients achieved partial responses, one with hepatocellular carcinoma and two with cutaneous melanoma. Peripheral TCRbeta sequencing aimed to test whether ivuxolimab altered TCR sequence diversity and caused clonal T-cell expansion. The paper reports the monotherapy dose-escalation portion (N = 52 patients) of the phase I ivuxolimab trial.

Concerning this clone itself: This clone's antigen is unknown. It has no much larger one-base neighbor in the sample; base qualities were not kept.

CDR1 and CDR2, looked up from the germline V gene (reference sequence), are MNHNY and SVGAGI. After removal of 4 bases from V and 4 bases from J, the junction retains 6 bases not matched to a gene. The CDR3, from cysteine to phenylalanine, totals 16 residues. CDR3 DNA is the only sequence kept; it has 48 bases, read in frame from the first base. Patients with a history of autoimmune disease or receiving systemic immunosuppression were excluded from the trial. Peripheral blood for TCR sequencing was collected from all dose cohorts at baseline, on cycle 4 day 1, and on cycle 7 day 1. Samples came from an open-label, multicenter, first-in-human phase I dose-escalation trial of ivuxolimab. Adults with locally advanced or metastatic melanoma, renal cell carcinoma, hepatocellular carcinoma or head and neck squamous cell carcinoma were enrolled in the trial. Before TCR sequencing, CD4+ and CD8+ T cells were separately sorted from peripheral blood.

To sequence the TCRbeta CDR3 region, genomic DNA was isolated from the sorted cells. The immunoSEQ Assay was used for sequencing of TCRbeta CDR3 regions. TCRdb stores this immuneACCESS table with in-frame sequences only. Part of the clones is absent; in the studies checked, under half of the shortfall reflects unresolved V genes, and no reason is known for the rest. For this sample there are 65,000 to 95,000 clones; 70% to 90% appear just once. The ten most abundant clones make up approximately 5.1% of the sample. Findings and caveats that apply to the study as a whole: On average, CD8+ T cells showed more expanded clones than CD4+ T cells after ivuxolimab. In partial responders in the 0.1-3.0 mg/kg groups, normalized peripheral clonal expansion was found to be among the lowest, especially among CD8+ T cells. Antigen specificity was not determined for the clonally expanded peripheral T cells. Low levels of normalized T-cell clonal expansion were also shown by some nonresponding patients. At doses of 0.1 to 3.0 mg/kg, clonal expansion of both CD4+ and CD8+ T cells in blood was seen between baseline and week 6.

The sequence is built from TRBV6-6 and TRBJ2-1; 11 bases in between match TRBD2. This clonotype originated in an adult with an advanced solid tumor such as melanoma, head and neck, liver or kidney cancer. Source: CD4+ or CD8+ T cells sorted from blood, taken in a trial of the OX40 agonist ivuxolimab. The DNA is TGTGCCAGCAGTTGGGGACTAGCGGATACTTACAATGAGCAGTTCTTC. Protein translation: CASSWGLADTYNEQFF.